This TCR beta chain was obtained from a study of cytomegalovirus exposure and HLA in healthy donors. As for the study in general: Inside one of the first data releases sat about 85 million unique TCRs taken from HLA-typed donors.

Regarding the study as a whole: An analysis was carried out later, and it reportedly showed fewer N-insertions in an Asian-associated ancestry cluster than the roughly 670-donor mean. Data from an earlier analysis indicated that most TCR beta V segments were productive either about 90% or about 30% of the time. The study carried out a later analysis of TCR beta sequences. It associated 15,000 to 20,000 of them with specific HLA alleles at a false discovery rate of 0.05.

Trimming left V 2 bases short and J 7 bases short, with 15 bases between. This CDR3 spans 16 amino acids. Germline V gene sequence: CDR1 MNHEY, CDR2 SVGAGI. A multiplex PCR was run with 60 Vbeta primers and 13 Jbeta primers. Measured with immunoSEQ multiplex PCR; TCRdb has only the in-frame clones, and not every one. The table records 120,000 or so clones, around three quarters of them present only once. On this clone: Its antigen is unidentified.

The clonotype originates from a young man in good health and CMV-seropositive. The material sequenced was PBMCs. The rearrangement joins TRBV6-5 to TRBJ1-6; D is uncertain. As DNA, the CDR3 is TGTGCCAGCAGTTACAGCGGTACTGTTCGAAATTCACCCCTCCACTTT. Protein product: CASSYSGTVRNSPLHF.